Sequencing of this TCR beta chain was carried out in a study of blood T cell repertoires in COVID-19. Study in general: Collection of acute and convalescent COVID-19 samples took place in the United States, Italy and Spain.

Assay: immunoSEQ multiplex PCR; the TCRdb copy retains only in-frame clones and omits some. The sample contains around 400,000 clones, around 83% of which appear only once. The study assigned cohorts using participant-reported clinical history. There are 15 residues in the CDR3. V was trimmed by 4 bases and J by 8 bases, leaving 18 bases between them. The germline CDR1 and CDR2 sequences are SGHNT and YYREEE (reference sequence). The clonotype originates from a woman aged 45-65 years who had recovered from COVID-19. The material sequenced was PBMCs or T cells enriched from blood (not recorded which). The chain is built from TRBV5-4 and TRBJ1-4; D is possibly TRBD1 (6 bases). In nucleotides, the CDR3 is TGTGCCAGCAGCCCTGGCCAGGGGTACGGGGAAAAACTGTTTTTT. Translating it yields CASSPGQGYGEKLFF. The full variable domain, rest sourced from reference TRBV5-4 and TRBJ1-4, is ETGVTQSPTHLIKTRGQQVTLRCSSQSGHNTVSWYQQALGQGPQFIFQYYREEENGRGNFPPRFSGLQFPNYSSELNVNALELDDSALYLCASSPGQGYGEKLFFGSGTQLSVL.